This paragraph covers one TCR beta chain sequence. This sample is part of a study of technical replicates of blood from four donors. The repertoire was sequenced with immunoSEQ multiplex PCR; TCRdb's copy has only in-frame clones and lacks some. The table has over 70,000 clones, about nine tenths seen once; the top ten hold approximately 0.4%. The V end lost 5 bases, the J end lost 3 bases, and 15 bases lay between the germline ends. Germline CDR1 reads SGHAT; CDR2 reads FQNNGV. The CDR3 length is 15 residues. The receptor was isolated from a human donor in good health. The sequenced material came from T cells isolated from PBMCs. The rearrangement joins TRBV11-2 to TRBJ2-3; D may be TRBD2 (7 bases). The CDR3 spells CASSHRGAFTDTQYF. The CDR3 region has the DNA TGTGCCAGCAGCCACCGGGGGGCCTTTACAGATACGCAGTATTTT.